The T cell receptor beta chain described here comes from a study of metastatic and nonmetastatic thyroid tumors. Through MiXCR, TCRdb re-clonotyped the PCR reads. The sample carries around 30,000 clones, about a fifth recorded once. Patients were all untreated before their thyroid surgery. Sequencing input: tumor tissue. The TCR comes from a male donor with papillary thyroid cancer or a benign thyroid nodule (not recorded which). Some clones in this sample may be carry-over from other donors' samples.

The CDR3 nucleotides are TGTGCCAGCAGACCGGGACTAGAGGGAGGAGAAGAGCAGTACTTC. It yields the protein CASRPGLEGGEEQYF. The rearrangement joins TRBV28 to TRBJ2-7; 8 nucleotides align to TRBD2. Looked up from germline, CDR1 is MDHEN and CDR2 is SYDVKM. The ends lost 6 bases at V and 7 bases at J; junction bases unmatched: 14. CDR3 length: 15 amino acids.